This entry lists 26 T cell receptor beta chains sequenced from one sample in a study of control samples from healthy donors and cancer patients. Repertoires were generated with immunoSEQ multiplex PCR, while TCRdb's copy carries only in-frame clones and drops some. This sample has some 94,000 clones, with around 87% found just once. The sequencing sample was made of blood. The receptors were gathered from a woman between 45 and 65 years old in good health.

The chain uses TRBV6-2 or TRBV6-3 and TRBJ2-6; D unclear. This CDR3 has 15 amino acids. Looked up from germline, CDR1 is MNHEY and CDR2 is SVGEGT. V lost 0 bases and J 0 bases, leaving 3 bases between the germline ends. The CDR3 loop is CASSYSDSGANVLTF. The CDR3 coding sequence is TGTGCCAGCAGTTACTCTGACTCTGGGGCCAACGTCCTGACTTTC.

The V and J genes are TRBV7-2 and TRBJ1-1; D gene unclear. This CDR3 contains 14 residues. Germline assignment: CDR1 SGHTA and CDR2 FQGNSA. The V gene lost 4 bases and the J gene lost 0 bases, with 9 bases spanning the gap. The CDR3 nucleotides read TGTGCCAGCAGCTCCGGACGGCTGAACACTGAAGCTTTCTTT. Translation: CASSSGRLNTEAFF.

The chain links TRBV27 to TRBJ2-7, with 9 bases aligning to TRBD2. The germline V gene encodes CDR1 MNHEY and CDR2 SMNVEV (reference sequence). V shed 2 bases and J 2 bases; nucleotides not matched to a gene: 4. The CDR3 is 15 amino acids. CDR3 DNA: TGTGCCAGCAGTTTAAGCGGGGGGCCCACCTACGAGCAGTACTTC. It specifies CASSLSGGPTYEQYF.

The chain has TRBV7-2 and TRBJ2-7; D might be TRBD1 or TRBD2, each matching 5 bases. Trimming pared 1 base from V and 2 bases from J, leaving 9 bases between. The CDR3 extends over 14 amino acids. Germline assignment: CDR1 SGHTA and CDR2 FQGNSA. CDR3 region: CASSLGGRTYEQYF. In DNA, the CDR3 is TGTGCCAGCAGCTTAGGGGGGAGAACCTACGAGCAGTACTTC. The full variable domain, completed using reference TRBV7-2 and TRBJ2-7, is GAGVSQSPSNKVTEKGKDVELRCDPISGHTALYWYRQSLGQGLEFLIYFQGNSAPDKSGLPSDRFSAERTGGSVSTLTIQRTQQEDSAVYLCASSLGGRTYEQYFGPGTRLTVT.

The chain is built from TRBV4-3 and TRBJ1-4, with TRBD1 matching 7 bases. The CDR3 loop spans 15 amino acids. Trimming at V came to 0 bases and at J to 7 bases, leaving 5 bases not matched to a gene. Germline CDR1 is LGHNA and CDR2 is YSLEER. CDR3: CASSQDLGDSEKLFF. The CDR3 bases are TGCGCCAGCAGCCAAGATTTAGGGGACAGTGAAAAACTGTTTTTT.

The rearrangement uses TRBV10-1 and TRBJ2-3, with 12 bases aligning to TRBD2. CDR1 and CDR2 from the germline V gene are WNHNN and SYGVQD (reference sequence). CDR3 size: 16 residues. The junction had 9 bases not matched to a gene; V was cut back by 6 bases and J by 5 bases. The CDR3 coding sequence is TGCGCCAGCAGGATCCCTAGCGGGAGGGCAAAAGATACGCAGTATTTT. Its translation: CASRIPSGRAKDTQYF.

V gene TRBV25-1 combines with J gene TRBJ2-7; TRBD1 agrees at 7 bases. V shed 6 bases and J 11 bases; nucleotides not matched to a gene: 7. CDR1 and CDR2 from the germline V gene are MGHDK and SYGVNS. This CDR3 contains 11 residues. The CDR3 loop reads CASRTQGVEYF. For the CDR3, the DNA is TGTGCCAGCAGGACCCAGGGGGTGGAGTACTTC.

This sequence joins TRBV7-2 and TRBJ1-2, with D possibly TRBD1 on 6 matching bases. V gave up 4 bases and J gave up 3 bases, with 15 bases separating them. Germline V gene data show CDR1 as SGHTA and CDR2 as FQGNSA. This CDR3 is 15 amino acids long. As DNA, the CDR3 is TGTGCCAGCAGCTATCCGGGGGCAGGGTACTATGGCTACACCTTC. This encodes CASSYPGAGYYGYTF.

V is TRBV7-2 and J is TRBJ1-6; D is ambiguous. Germline values: CDR1 SGHTA, CDR2 FQGNSA. This CDR3 contains 14 residues. V lost 2 bases, J lost 8 bases, and 10 bases lay in between. CDR3 nucleotides: TGTGCCAGCAGCTTAAGCGGGGTCCATTCACCCCTCCACTTT. Encoded protein: CASSLSGVHSPLHF.

The rearrangement links TRBV5-8 to TRBJ2-1; 11 positions agree with TRBD2. The germline CDR1 and CDR2 sequences are SGHTS and YDEGEE. The V and J ends lost 4 bases and 4 bases, in that order; junction bases with no gene match: 4. This CDR3 is built from 15 residues. The DNA of the CDR3 is TGTGCCAGCAGCGTAGCGGGGGGGCTATACAATGAGCAGTTCTTC. This codes for CASSVAGGLYNEQFF.

The chain has TRBV7-2 and TRBJ2-7; the match to TRBD2 covers 11 bases. The CDR3 loop spans 15 amino acids. The V gene's germline CDR1 is SGHTA and CDR2 FQGNSA. The V gene end was trimmed by 1 base and the J gene end by 5 bases; junction bases not matched to a gene: 4. CDR3 amino acids: CASSLVSGGADEQYF. In nucleotides, the CDR3 is TGTGCCAGCAGCTTAGTTAGCGGGGGGGCCGACGAGCAGTACTTC.

V is TRBV4-2 and J is TRBJ2-3; 9 bases fit TRBD2. V dropped 1 base and J dropped 9; count of bases not matched to a gene: 14. The germline gives CDR1 LGHNA, CDR2 YNFKEQ. The length of the CDR3 is 17 residues. CDR3 loop: CASSQASPGLAVLTQYF. The CDR3, as DNA: TGTGCCAGCAGCCAAGCGTCACCGGGACTAGCCGTCCTCACGCAGTATTTT.

This chain joins TRBV6-2 or TRBV6-3 and TRBJ2-3, with D tentatively TRBD1 or TRBD2 (5 bases each). CDR3 length: 16 residues. CDR1 MNHEY and CDR2 SVGEGT come from the germline V gene. Trimming left V 5 bases short and J 0 bases short, with 15 bases between. CDR3 DNA: TGTGCCAGCAGTACCCAGAGGGACCCTAGCACAGATACGCAGTATTTT. This encodes CASSTQRDPSTDTQYF.

Concerning this clone: This sample also contains other DNA sequences that code for the same CDR3. This rearrangement joins TRBV6-2 or TRBV6-3 to TRBJ1-1, with 8 bases fitting TRBD1. Germline V gene data show CDR1 as MNHEY and CDR2 as SVGEGT. Trimming removed 5 bases from V and 0 bases from J; junction bases left unmatched: 2. The CDR3 covers 14 residues. CDR3 coding DNA: TGTGCCAGCAGTCGACAGGGGATGAACACTGAAGCTTTCTTT. It yields the protein CASSRQGMNTEAFF.

CDR3 bases: TGTGCCAGCAGCTACACCGGGACAGTCCAAGAGACCCAGTACTTC. Its translation: CASSYTGTVQETQYF. V usage is TRBV6-5 and J usage is TRBJ2-5; 7 nucleotides align to TRBD1. V gave up 6 bases and J gave up 1 base; unmatched junction bases: 8. From germline, CDR1 is MNHEY and CDR2 SVGAGI. This CDR3 contains 15 residues.

The chain recombines TRBV7-3 with TRBJ2-6; no clear D gene. CDR3 length: 17 residues. CDR1 SGHTA and CDR2 FQGTGA come from the germline V gene. The germline V and J ends were trimmed by 1 base and 2 bases, with 12 bases remaining between them. Here the CDR3 DNA reads TGTGCCAGCAGCTTAAATTCCCCGAGCCCTGGGGCCAACGTCCTGACTTTC. Protein product: CASSLNSPSPGANVLTF.

V usage is TRBV7-9 and J usage is TRBJ1-3, with D hard to call. Trimming left V 1 base short and J 2 bases short, with 9 bases between. The CDR3 is 15 amino acids. From germline, CDR1 is SEHNR and CDR2 FQNEAQ (reference sequence). CDR3 DNA: TGTGCCAGCAGCTTAGATGGGTCTCCTGGAAACACCATATATTTT. It encodes CASSLDGSPGNTIYF. Based on the CDR3 plus reference TRBV7-9 and TRBJ1-3, the full variable domain is DTGVSQNPRHKITKRGQNVTFRCDPISEHNRLYWYRQTLGQGPEFLTYFQNEAQLEKSRLLSDRFSAERPKGSFSTLEIQRTEQGDSAMYLCASSLDGSPGNTIYFGEGSWLTVV.

This clone was counted a few times. The V and J genes are TRBV18 and TRBJ2-3; D is undetermined. CDR1 is KGHSH, CDR2 LQKENI, per germline. The CDR3 has 16 residues. V lost 3 bases and J lost 3, with 16 bases in between. The CDR3 nucleotides read TGTGCCAGCTCACCCCCTTTTGGACCAGAGACAGATACGCAGTATTTT. Protein sequence: CASSPPFGPETDTQYF.

This rearrangement joins TRBV6-5 to TRBJ1-4; D not resolved. V gave up 8 bases and J gave up 8 bases, with 18 bases separating them. The CDR3 is made up of 14 amino acids. Germline CDR1 reads MNHEY; CDR2 reads SVGAGI. Here the CDR3 reads CASQRNTAWEKLFF. In DNA, the CDR3 is TGTGCCAGCCAACGTAACACGGCGTGGGAAAAACTGTTTTTT.

The rearrangement links TRBV5-1 to TRBJ2-2; TRBD2 aligns across 8 bases. The CDR3 extends over 17 amino acids. With 4 bases clipped from V and 4 bases from J, the junction kept 12 bases outside the gene matches. Germline V gives CDR1 SGHRS, CDR2 YFSETQ. The CDR3: CASSHQVTSAITGELFF. The CDR3 bases are TGCGCCAGCAGCCATCAAGTGACTAGCGCAATCACCGGGGAGCTGTTTTTT.

This clone was counted once. V and J are TRBV2 and TRBJ2-1; 8 bases agree with TRBD2. V dropped 6 bases and J dropped 2; count of bases not matched to a gene: 6. This CDR3 has 15 amino acids. Germline CDR1 reads SNHLY; CDR2 reads FYNNEI. Here the CDR3 reads CASSAKTSAYNEQFF. The CDR3 DNA follows: TGTGCCAGCAGCGCCAAGACTAGCGCCTACAATGAGCAGTTCTTC.

The rearrangement joins TRBV7-9 to TRBJ2-3, with D unresolved. V was pared by 5 bases and J by 0 bases, with 18 bases between. The germline gives CDR1 SEHNR, CDR2 FQNEAQ (reference sequence). This CDR3 region has 17 residues. The CDR3: CASSATTRRFSTDTQYF. The CDR3 nucleotides read TGTGCCAGCAGCGCCACGACCCGGCGGTTCAGCACAGATACGCAGTATTTT.

V and J are TRBV9 and TRBJ2-7, with 7 bases fitting TRBD2. The CDR3 is 16 residues long. Germline V gene lookup returns CDR1 SGDLS and CDR2 YYNGEE. The J segment lost 3 bases and the V segment lost 4 bases, leaving 13 bases of the junction unmatched. The CDR3 DNA is TGTGCCAGCAGCCCACGGTTAAGCGGCGGGGGCTACGAGCAGTACTTC. It codes for CASSPRLSGGGYEQYF.

This clone was seen once. V usage is TRBV7-3 and J usage is TRBJ2-5; D may correspond to TRBD1 or TRBD2 (7 bases each). This CDR3 is 15 amino acids long. V gave up 6 bases and J gave up 5 bases, with 19 bases separating them. The germline V gene encodes CDR1 SGHTA and CDR2 FQGTGA. In nucleotides, the CDR3 is TGTGCCAGCAGTTCCGGGGAGGGGGCCGGTGAGACCCAGTACTTC. This codes for CASSSGEGAGETQYF.

The rearrangement joins TRBV4-3 to TRBJ2-2, with TRBD2 as a possible D gene (6 bases). This CDR3 comprises 15 residues. V was trimmed by 4 bases and J by 6 bases, leaving 15 bases between them. The germline V gene has CDR1 LGHNA and CDR2 YSLEER. The CDR3 DNA reads as TGCGCCAGCAGCCCCAGGGTCGGAGGGGCCGGGGAGCTGTTTTTT. Translation gives CASSPRVGGAGELFF.

V and J are TRBV6-6 and TRBJ1-1; D uncertain. The CDR3 runs to 13 residues. The V end lost 6 bases, the J end lost 2 bases, and 10 bases lay between the germline ends. Germline CDR1 reads MNHNY; CDR2 reads SVGAGI (reference sequence). CDR3 nucleotides: TGTGCCAGCAGAGAGGACGGAAACACTGAAGCTTTCTTT. This codes for CASREDGNTEAFF.